This T cell receptor beta chain was sequenced in a study of regulatory T cells in long-lasting Graves disease. The CDR3 has 13 amino acids. CDR1 is SQVTM, CDR2 ANQGSEA, per germline. V lost 6 bases to trimming and J lost 5 bases, with 13 bases between them. Sequencing libraries for TCR beta were prepared with iRepertoire HTBI primers and Arm-PCR of CDR3 regions. Using its own MiXCR run on the multiplex PCR reads, TCRdb lists one record per CDR3 protein. The sample lists hundreds of thousands of distinct CDR3 sequences, about a sixth seen once, with 30% in the top ten. This clonotype has a handful of counts. Time point denoted: newly diagnosed GD, antithyroid drugs for less than 3 months. PBMC RNA served as the TCR library source. This sample was also put to use in a study of T cells in Graves' hyperthyroidism and ophthalmopathy.

The sample was peripheral blood mononuclear cells (PBMCs), taken at new diagnosis, from a patient treated with antithyroid drugs. The clonotype comes from a man in his forties or fifties with Graves disease. This chain joins TRBV29-1 and TRBJ1-4; D may be TRBD1 (5 bases). CDR3 in amino acids: CSVEGTENEKLFF. CDR3 DNA sequence: TGCAGCGTAGAGGGGACGGAAAATGAAAAACTGTTTTTT.